Below, 28 T cell receptor beta chains from the same sample are listed, as sequenced in a study of control samples from healthy donors and cancer patients. The table came from immunoSEQ multiplex PCR; TCRdb's copy has only in-frame clones and leaves some out. The table lists approximately 150,000 clones, approximately 93% of them singletons, with 4.5% to 6% in the top ten. Sequencing was performed on blood. All receptors come from a man aged 18-30 years in good health.

Of note for this clone: The germline gene is not matched at one end of the junction; a read error may be the cause. The V call is TRBV13, the J call TRBJ1-2; TRBD1 might be the D (5 bases). The germline V gene encodes CDR1 PRHDT and CDR2 FYEKMQ (reference sequence). This CDR3 contains 15 residues. CDR3 sequence: CASRPRGRANYGYTF. CDR3 DNA: TGTGCCAGCAGACCTAGGGGTCGGGCTAATTATGGCTACACCTTC.

V usage is TRBV3-1 (or the pseudogene TRBV3-2) and J usage is TRBJ2-7; D may be TRBD1 (5 bases). This CDR3 spans 15 amino acids. Germline V gene data show CDR1 as LGHDT and CDR2 as YNNKEL (reference sequence). Deletions cut 1 base from V and 0 bases from J, with 10 bases between. The CDR3 DNA is TGTGCCAGCAGCCAAGGGGCTGACAGCTCCTACGAGCAGTACTTC. It specifies CASSQGADSSYEQYF.

The chain is built from TRBV5-6 and TRBJ2-7, with 9 bases matching TRBD1. The ends lost 4 bases at V and 3 bases at J; junction bases unmatched: 5. Germline lookup yields CDR1 SGHDT and CDR2 YYEEEE. This CDR3 comprises 14 residues. This chain's CDR3 is CASSPGQGDYEQYF. The DNA for the CDR3 is TGTGCCAGCAGCCCGGGACAGGGAGACTACGAGCAGTACTTC.

This clone was found once. The rearrangement uses TRBV11-2 and TRBJ1-3; D remains ambiguous. The CDR3 extends over 13 amino acids. The V gene's germline CDR1 is SGHAT and CDR2 FQNNGV. Deletions cut 0 bases from V and 6 bases from J, with 6 bases between. Written as DNA, the CDR3 is TGTGCCAGCAGCTTAGACAGAGAAAACACCATATATTTT. This sequence encodes CASSLDRENTIYF.

The V gene is TRBV10-3, the J gene TRBJ1-6; D unresolved. Germline CDR1 and CDR2: ENHRY and SYGVKD. Trimming stripped 1 base from V and 0 bases from J, with 7 bases between. The CDR3 totals 16 residues. The CDR3 region has the DNA TGTGCCATCAGTGAGTTCCGGAGCTCCTATAATTCACCCCTCCACTTT. Its translation: CAISEFRSSYNSPLHF.

The V gene is TRBV4-3, the J gene TRBJ2-1; 7 nucleotides line up with TRBD2. V shed 0 bases, J shed 5 bases, and the junction held 4 bases outside the gene matches. Germline CDR1 is LGHNA and CDR2 is YSLEER. The CDR3 spans 15 residues. The CDR3 loop is CASSQDAGANNEQFF. CDR3 sequence (DNA): TGCGCCAGCAGCCAAGATGCGGGAGCTAACAATGAGCAGTTCTTC.

V usage is TRBV7-3 and J usage is TRBJ2-1; D is unclear. CDR3 size: 12 residues. The germline V gene encodes CDR1 SGHTA and CDR2 FQGTGA. Trimming shortened V by 8 bases and J by 5 bases, and 10 bases separated the two germline ends. CDR3 nucleotide sequence: TGTGCCAGCCGGGCTTCCGACAATGAGCAGTTCTTC. It encodes CASRASDNEQFF.

This clone showed up just once. This chain links TRBV5-1 with TRBJ2-6; 8 bases match TRBD2. The CDR3 has 16 amino acids. CDR1 and CDR2 (germline): SGHRS, YFSETQ. V dropped 4 bases and J dropped 2; count of bases not matched to a gene: 5. CDR3 sequence reads: CASSQSGGAGANVLTF. The DNA of the CDR3 is TGCGCCAGCAGCCAAAGCGGGGGCGCTGGGGCCAACGTCCTGACTTTC.

V and J are TRBV7-2 and TRBJ2-7; 9 positions match TRBD1. Per germline, CDR1 SGHTA and CDR2 FQGNSA. V lost 10 bases, J lost 6 bases, and 13 bases stayed unmatched. This CDR3 contains 14 residues. DNA for the CDR3: TGTGCCACTAGCCCACAGGGGGCCGGGGTCGAGCAGTACTTC. This sequence encodes CATSPQGAGVEQYF.

V is TRBV7-6 and J is TRBJ2-1; D gene uncertain. The CDR3 totals 15 residues. V was pared by 5 bases and J by 3 bases, with 14 bases between. Per the germline V gene, CDR1 is SGHVS and CDR2 is FNYEAQ. This CDR3 reads CASSTSPSNYNEQFF. The CDR3 coding sequence is TGTGCCAGCAGCACCAGTCCGTCAAACTACAATGAGCAGTTCTTC.

The V gene is TRBV6-1, the J gene TRBJ1-5; D not certain. V dropped 3 bases and J dropped 3 bases, with 9 bases sitting between them. The CDR3 totals 14 residues. Germline CDR1 and CDR2: MNHNS and SASEGT. Here the CDR3 DNA reads TGTGCCAGCAGTGACGGGTTTGACAATCAGCCCCAGCATTTT. Encoded protein: CASSDGFDNQPQHF.

CDR3 residues: CASSLQGLEQYF. CDR3 bases: TGTGCCAGCTCACTACAGGGGCTCGAGCAGTACTTC. The genes are TRBV18 and TRBJ2-7, with 7 bases identical to TRBD1. Per the germline V gene, CDR1 is KGHSH and CDR2 is LQKENI. The V segment lost 4 bases and the J segment 6 bases; nucleotides outside the gene matches: 3. The CDR3 is 12 amino acids.

A few counts support this clone. V and J are TRBV10-3 and TRBJ1-2, with TRBD1 identical over 7 bases. The CDR3 extends over 13 amino acids. Germline loops: CDR1 ENHRY, CDR2 SYGVKD. J lost 3 bases, V lost 4 bases, and 2 bases had no gene match. CDR3 residues: CAISGGQHYGYTF. The CDR3 DNA follows: TGTGCCATCAGTGGGGGACAGCACTATGGCTACACCTTC.

The chain recombines TRBV13 with TRBJ2-1, with D unresolved. The CDR3 runs 13 residues. In germline, CDR1 is PRHDT, CDR2 FYEKMQ (reference sequence). The ends were cut back, 4 bases at V and 7 bases at J, with 11 bases in the middle. The CDR3 here is CASSSFGRNEQFF. The CDR3 region has the DNA TGTGCCAGCAGCTCATTCGGTCGGAATGAGCAGTTCTTC. The entire variable domain, with the rest obtained from reference TRBV13 and TRBJ2-1, is as follows: AAGVIQSPRHLIKEKRETATLKCYPIPRHDTVYWYQQGPGQDPQFLISFYEKMQSDKGSIPDRFSAQQFSDYHSELNMSSLELGDSALYFCASSSFGRNEQFFGPGTRLTVL.

This clone appeared once. This rearrangement joins TRBV2 to TRBJ2-7, with D maybe TRBD1 (7 bases). Germline-derived CDR1 and CDR2 are SNHLY and FYNNEI. The V and J ends lost 4 bases and 4 bases respectively, with 11 bases between them. The CDR3 has 13 amino acids. The CDR3 region has the DNA TGTGCCAGCAGTGGTCCAGGGGGGTACGAGCAGTACTTC. Encoded protein: CASSGPGGYEQYF. The whole variable domain, remainder taken from reference TRBV2 and TRBJ2-7, is EPEVTQTPSHQVTQMGQEVILRCVPISNHLYFYWYRQILGQKVEFLVSFYNNEISEKSEIFDDQFSVERPDGSNFTLKIRSTKLEDSAMYFCASSGPGGYEQYFGPGTRLTVT.

The rearrangement links TRBV11-2 to TRBJ1-2; D uncertain. V was clipped by 1 base and J by 3 bases, with 6 bases between them. The germline CDR1 and CDR2 sequences are SGHAT and FQNNGV. This CDR3 is 13 amino acids long. DNA of the CDR3: TGTGCCAGCAGCTTAGGGCCGCACTATGGCTACACCTTC. Translation: CASSLGPHYGYTF. Full variable domain (remainder filled in from reference TRBV11-2 and TRBJ1-2): EAGVAQSPRYKIIEKRQSVAFWCNPISGHATLYWYQQILGQGPKLLIQFQNNGVVDDSQLPKDRFSAERLKGVDSTLKIQPAKLEDSAVYLCASSLGPHYGYTFGSGTRLTVV.

This clone has only a few counts. The chain combines TRBV4-1 with TRBJ1-2, with D hard to call. The CDR3 has 13 amino acids. Trimming removed 0 bases from V and 13 bases from J, with 15 bases in between. Germline-derived CDR1 and CDR2 are MGHRA and YSYEKL. Here the CDR3 DNA reads TGCGCCAGCAGCCAAGATCGTAAGGTTTTTCTCACCTTC. It yields the protein CASSQDRKVFLTF.

The chain recombines TRBV4-3 with TRBJ1-2; D unresolved. V gave up 0 bases and J gave up 0 bases, with 8 bases separating them. The length of the CDR3 is 15 residues. The germline V gene encodes CDR1 LGHNA and CDR2 YSLEER. DNA of the CDR3: TGCGCCAGCAGCCAAGATTGGGGATCTAACTATGGCTACACCTTC. It encodes CASSQDWGSNYGYTF.

The rearrangement joins TRBV27 to TRBJ1-2, with a possible D match to TRBD1 (5 bases). The V and J ends lost 2 bases and 3 bases respectively, with 13 bases between them. CDR1 is MNHEY, CDR2 SMNVEV, per germline (reference sequence). CDR3 length: 15 residues. The CDR3 nucleotides read TGTGCCAGCAGTTTAAGAGGGGAGTCGGACTATGGCTACACCTTC. It specifies CASSLRGESDYGYTF.

J is TRBJ1-5 and V is TRBV3-1 (or the pseudogene TRBV3-2); D call uncertain. V dropped 1 base and J dropped 3 bases, with 10 bases sitting between them. Germline V CDR1 and CDR2: LGHDT, YNNKEL (reference sequence). The CDR3 totals 15 residues. As DNA, the CDR3 is TGTGCCAGCAGCCAAGGGGTTTGGGCCAATCAGCCCCAGCATTTT. Protein sequence: CASSQGVWANQPQHF.

V and J are TRBV5-1 and TRBJ2-3; D is ambiguous. Looked up from germline, CDR1 is SGHRS and CDR2 is YFSETQ. V was shortened by 0 bases and J by 2 bases, with 7 bases between the two germline ends. The CDR3 consists of 14 residues. In DNA form, the CDR3 reads TGCGCCAGCAGCTTGGGTTATACCACAGATACGCAGTATTTT. This gives the protein CASSLGYTTDTQYF.

This clone turned up a few times. The chain carries TRBV7-2 and TRBJ2-7, with 7 bases fitting TRBD1. The ends lost 5 bases at V and 4 bases at J; junction bases unmatched: 17. This CDR3 contains 17 residues. Germline assignment: CDR1 SGHTA and CDR2 FQGNSA. For the CDR3, the DNA is TGTGCCAGCAGCCCAGAGGCCTACAGGGGATCTGTGTACGAGCAGTACTTC. Its translation: CASSPEAYRGSVYEQYF.

In DNA, the CDR3 is TGTGCCAGCGGCACGGGACAGCCGTCCTACAATGAGCAGTTCTTC. The encoded protein is CASGTGQPSYNEQFF. This chain links TRBV27 with TRBJ2-1; 7 bases map to TRBD1. There are 15 residues in the CDR3. V was clipped by 8 bases and J by 1 base; unmatched bases: 8. Germline CDR1 is MNHEY and CDR2 is SMNVEV (reference sequence).

The genes are TRBV5-1 and TRBJ2-7; D gene unclear. Germline assignment: CDR1 SGHRS and CDR2 YFSETQ. The CDR3 is 13 residues long. V shed 2 bases and J shed 1 base, with 7 bases lying between them. The DNA for the CDR3 is TGCGCCAGCAGCTTCGGCAGTTCCTACGAGCAGTACTTC. Its protein is CASSFGSSYEQYF.

This rearrangement joins TRBV27 to TRBJ2-7; possibly TRBD2 for D (5 bases). CDR1 MNHEY and CDR2 SMNVEV come from the germline V gene (reference sequence). V was clipped by 6 bases and J by 3 bases, with 15 bases between them. This CDR3 spans 14 amino acids. For the CDR3, the DNA is TGTGCCAGCAGCCAGACCCGCGAGGGCTACGAGCAGTACTTC. It is translated as CASSQTREGYEQYF.

This clone was seen only once. The rearrangement uses TRBV25-1 and TRBJ1-1; D unresolved. CDR1 and CDR2 from the germline V gene are MGHDK and SYGVNS. The CDR3 consists of 14 residues. V lost 9 bases and J 1 base, leaving 15 bases between the germline ends. For the CDR3, the DNA is TGTGCCAGTTCTCTCGGCAGCTCGAACACTGAAGCTTTCTTT. This gives the protein CASSLGSSNTEAFF.

This clone appeared a few times. CDR3 bases: TGTGCCAGCAGTTACAGGGTAGGGGAAGGGGATACGCAGTATTTT. This sequence encodes CASSYRVGEGDTQYF. The chain employs TRBV6-5 and TRBJ2-3, with a weak D call TRBD1 (5 bases). The germline gives CDR1 MNHEY, CDR2 SVGAGI. The V end lost 2 bases, the J end lost 6 bases, and 15 bases lay between the germline ends. The CDR3 sequence is 15 residues long.

This clone has a single count. The gene calls are TRBV27 and TRBJ2-1, with 9 bases aligning to TRBD1. The germline V gene has CDR1 MNHEY and CDR2 SMNVEV (reference sequence). This CDR3 spans 14 amino acids. The V and J ends lost 6 bases and 4 bases, in that order; junction bases with no gene match: 4. The CDR3 sequence: CASSSGTGYNEQFF. In DNA, the CDR3 is TGTGCCAGCAGCTCCGGGACAGGGTACAATGAGCAGTTCTTC.